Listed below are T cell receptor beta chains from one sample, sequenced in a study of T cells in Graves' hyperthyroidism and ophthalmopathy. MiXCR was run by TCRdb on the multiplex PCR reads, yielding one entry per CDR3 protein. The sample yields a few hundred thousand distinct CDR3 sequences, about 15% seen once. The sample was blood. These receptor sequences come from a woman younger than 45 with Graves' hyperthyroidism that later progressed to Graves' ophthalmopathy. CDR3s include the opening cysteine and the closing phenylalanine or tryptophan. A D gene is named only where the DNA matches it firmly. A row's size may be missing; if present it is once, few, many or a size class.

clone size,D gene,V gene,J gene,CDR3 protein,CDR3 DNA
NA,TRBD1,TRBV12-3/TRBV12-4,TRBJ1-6,CASSFNVGTGYNSPLHF,TGTGCCAGCAGTTTCAATGTCGGGACAGGGTATAATTCACCCCTCCACTTT
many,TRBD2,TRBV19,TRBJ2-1,CASKPRGTRYNEQFF,TGTGCCAGTAAACCCCGAGGGACTAGGTACAATGAGCAGTTCTTC
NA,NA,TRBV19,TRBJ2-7,CASSIEVGVSYEQYF,TGTGCCAGTAGTATAGAGGTCGGTGTCTCCTACGAGCAGTACTTC
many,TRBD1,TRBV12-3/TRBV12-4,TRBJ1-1,CASRATGTGFEAFF,TGTGCCAGCAGAGCGACCGGGACAGGCTTTGAAGCTTTCTTT
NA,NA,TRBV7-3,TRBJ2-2,CASSLTGHGGGELFF,TGTGCCAGCAGCTTAACGGGGCACGGAGGCGGGGAGCTGTTTTTT
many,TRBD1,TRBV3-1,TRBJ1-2,CASSHWDRPNYGYTF,TGTGCCAGCAGCCATTGGGACAGACCAAACTATGGCTACACCTTC
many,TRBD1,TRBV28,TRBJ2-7,CASRTGSPYEQYF,TGTGCCAGCAGGACAGGGAGTCCCTACGAGCAGTACTTC
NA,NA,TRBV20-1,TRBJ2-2,CSAEDHSRGLGGGELFF,TGCAGTGCTGAGGACCACAGTAGGGGGCTGGGAGGCGGGGAGCTGTTTTTT
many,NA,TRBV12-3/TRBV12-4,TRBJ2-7,CASSLIGFEQYF,TGTGCCAGCAGTTTAATTGGGTTCGAGCAGTACTTC
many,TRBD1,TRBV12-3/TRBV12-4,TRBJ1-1,CASSKDRGALGTEAFF,TGTGCCAGCAGTAAGGACAGGGGCGCCCTGGGCACTGAAGCTTTCTTT
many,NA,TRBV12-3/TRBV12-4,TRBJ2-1,CASSFFQGLGQFF,TGTGCCAGCAGTTTTTTTCAGGGGCTCGGGCAGTTCTTC
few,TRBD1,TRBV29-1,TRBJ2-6,CSVEESGTGLSGANVLTF,TGCAGCGTTGAAGAGTCGGGGACAGGGCTCTCTGGGGCCAACGTCCTGACTTTC
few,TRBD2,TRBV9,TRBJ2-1,CASSVLSGSSYEQFF,TGTGCCAGCAGCGTCCTTAGCGGGAGTAGCTATGAGCAGTTCTTC
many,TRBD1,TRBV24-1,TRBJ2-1,CATSEQDRGSGNEQFF,TGTGCCACCAGTGAACAGGACAGGGGATCGGGCAATGAGCAGTTCTTC
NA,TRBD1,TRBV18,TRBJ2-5,CASSPSTGTEGGETQYF,TGTGCCAGCTCACCATCTACCGGGACAGAAGGAGGAGAGACCCAGTACTTC
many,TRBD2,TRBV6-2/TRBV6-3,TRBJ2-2,CASSLAGGPPGELFF,TGTGCCAGCAGTTTAGCGGGAGGCCCTCCCGGGGAGCTGTTTTTT
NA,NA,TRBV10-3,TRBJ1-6,CAISVGTPNSPLHF,TGTGCCATCAGTGTGGGGACGCCGAATTCACCCCTCCACTTT
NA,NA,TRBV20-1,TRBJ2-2,CSARTTSPGELFF,TGCAGTGCTAGAACGACTAGTCCCGGGGAGCTGTTTTTT
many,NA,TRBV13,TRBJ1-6,CASSLQGTDSPLHF,TGTGCCAGCAGCTTACAAGGGACCGATTCACCCCTCCACTTT
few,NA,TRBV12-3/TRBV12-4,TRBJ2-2,CASSPRGQSTGELFF,TGTGCCAGCAGCCCCCGAGGGCAGAGCACCGGGGAGCTGTTTTTT
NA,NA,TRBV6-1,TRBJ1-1,CASTRTLTVNTEAFF,TGTGCCAGCACCAGAACTCTGACAGTAAACACTGAAGCTTTCTTT
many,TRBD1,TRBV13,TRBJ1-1,CASSVSDRRVNTEAFF,TGTGCCAGCAGCGTGTCGGACAGGCGGGTGAACACTGAAGCTTTCTTT
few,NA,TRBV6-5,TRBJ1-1,CASSWGPVTEAFF,TGTGCCAGCAGTTGGGGGCCTGTCACTGAAGCTTTCTTT
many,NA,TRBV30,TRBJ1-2,CAWSVQRGDTGYTF,TGTGCCTGGAGTGTACAGAGAGGGGACACGGGCTACACCTTC
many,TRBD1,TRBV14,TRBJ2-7,CASRRTGTGSYEQYF,TGTGCCAGCCGGAGAACCGGGACAGGTTCCTACGAGCAGTACTTC
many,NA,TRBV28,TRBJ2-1,CASSSDGWPYNEQFF,TGTGCCAGCAGTTCGGACGGATGGCCCTACAATGAGCAGTTCTTC